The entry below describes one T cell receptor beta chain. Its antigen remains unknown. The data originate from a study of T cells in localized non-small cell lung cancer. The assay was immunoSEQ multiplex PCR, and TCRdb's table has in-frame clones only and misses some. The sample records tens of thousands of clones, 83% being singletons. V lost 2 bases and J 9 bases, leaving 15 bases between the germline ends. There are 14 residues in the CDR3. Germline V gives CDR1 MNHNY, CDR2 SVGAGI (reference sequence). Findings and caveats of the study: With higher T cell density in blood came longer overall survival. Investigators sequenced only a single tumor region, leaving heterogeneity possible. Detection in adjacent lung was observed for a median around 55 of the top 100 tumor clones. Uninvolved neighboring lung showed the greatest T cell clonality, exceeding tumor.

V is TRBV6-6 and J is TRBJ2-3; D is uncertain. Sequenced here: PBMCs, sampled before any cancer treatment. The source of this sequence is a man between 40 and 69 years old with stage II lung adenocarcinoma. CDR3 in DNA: TGTGCCAGCAGTTACAGAAGTCCAGGTTCCACGCAGTATTTT. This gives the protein CASSYRSPGSTQYF.